The source of this T cell receptor (beta chain) is a study of T cells in Graves' hyperthyroidism and ophthalmopathy. CDR1 MNHNY and CDR2 SVGAGI come from the germline V gene (reference sequence). The V end lost 2 bases, the J end lost 5 bases, and 13 bases lay between the germline ends. CDR3 length equals 14 residues. This clonotype has ten or more counts. The antigen remains undetermined. Study observations and caveats: Using 13 V-J features, a model discriminated ophthalmopathy from stable hyperthyroidism. Expanded thyroid clonotypes (above 0.001) were mostly also found in blood.

Template material for amplifying TCR beta CDR3 regions consisted of RNA transcripts. The HTBI set primed first-round TCR CDR3 RT-PCR. MiXCR, applied by TCRdb to the multiplex PCR reads, yields one record per CDR3 protein. The sample holds about 260,000 distinct CDR3 sequences, about 20% seen once. Lactation, pregnancy, other autoimmune disease or uncontrolled infection excluded patients. Sequenced: blood. This TCR was recovered from a man aged 25 to 40 with Graves' ophthalmopathy. The rearrangement links TRBV6-6 to TRBJ2-7, with D possibly being TRBD1 (6 bases). The CDR3 bases are TGTGCCAGCAGTTACGGGGGCCCCACCCACGAGCAGTACTTC. Its protein product is CASSYGGPTHEQYF.